The source of this T cell receptor beta chain is a study of CD8+CD57+ T cells in acquired aplastic anemia. For the study at large: Mean yield of DNA from sorted CD4+ and CD8+ cells was around 3 ug.

The table lists this clonotype with many counts. TCR beta VDJ and CDR3 profiles were obtained from a genomic DNA template. TCRdb ran MiXCR on the reads and lists one entry per CDR3 protein. The table shows around 220,000 distinct CDR3 sequences, with approximately 51% occurring only once. Patients selected for sequencing had displayed CD8+CD57+ cell expansion by flow cytometry. The sample comprised sorted CD4+, CD8+, or CD8+CD57+ T cells (not recorded which) from PBMCs. The source is a human donor with aplastic anemia.

This CDR3 reads CSAMGASSYGYTF. CDR3 DNA sequence: TGCAGTGCTATGGGGGCGTCGAGCTATGGCTACACCTTC. V gene TRBV20-1 combines with J gene TRBJ1-2; the D gene is possibly TRBD1 (6 bases). Germline CDR1 reads DFQATT; CDR2 reads SNEGSKA (reference sequence). The germline V and J ends were trimmed by 4 bases and 4 bases, with 13 bases remaining between them. CDR3 length: 13 amino acids.